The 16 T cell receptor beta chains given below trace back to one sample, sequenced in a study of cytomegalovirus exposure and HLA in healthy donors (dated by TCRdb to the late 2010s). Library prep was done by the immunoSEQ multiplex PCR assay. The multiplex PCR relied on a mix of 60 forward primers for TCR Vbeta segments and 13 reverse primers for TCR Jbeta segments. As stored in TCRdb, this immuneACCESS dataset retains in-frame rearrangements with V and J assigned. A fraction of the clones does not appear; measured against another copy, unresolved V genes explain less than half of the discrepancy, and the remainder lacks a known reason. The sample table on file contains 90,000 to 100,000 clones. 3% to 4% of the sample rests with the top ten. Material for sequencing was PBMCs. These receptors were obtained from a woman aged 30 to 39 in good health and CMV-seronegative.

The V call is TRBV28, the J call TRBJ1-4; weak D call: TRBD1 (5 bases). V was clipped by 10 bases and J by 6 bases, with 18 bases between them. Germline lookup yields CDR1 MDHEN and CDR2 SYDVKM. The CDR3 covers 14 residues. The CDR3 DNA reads TGTGCCACTGGGTCTGGCAGGGTAGATGAAAAACTGTTTTTT. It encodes CATGSGRVDEKLFF.

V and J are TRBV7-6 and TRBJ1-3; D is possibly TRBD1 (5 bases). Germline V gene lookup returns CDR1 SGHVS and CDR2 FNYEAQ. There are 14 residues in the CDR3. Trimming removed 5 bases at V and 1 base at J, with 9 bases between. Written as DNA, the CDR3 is TGTGCCAGCAGCGCTACAGGTTCTGGAAACACCATATATTTT. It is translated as CASSATGSGNTIYF.

The CDR3 coding sequence is TGTGCCAGCTCGCCCCCACAACAGAAGAACACTGAAGCTTTCTTT. Protein product: CASSPPQQKNTEAFF. This sequence joins TRBV18 and TRBJ1-1; D gene uncertain. The CDR3 extends over 15 amino acids. Germline-derived CDR1 and CDR2 are KGHSH and LQKENI. The germline V and J ends were trimmed by 6 bases and 1 base, with 15 bases remaining between them.

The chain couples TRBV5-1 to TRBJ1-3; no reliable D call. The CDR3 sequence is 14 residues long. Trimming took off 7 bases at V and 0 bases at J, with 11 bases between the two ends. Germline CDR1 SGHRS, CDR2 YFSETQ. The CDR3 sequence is CASAAPDSGNTIYF. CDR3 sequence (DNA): TGCGCCAGCGCGGCGCCGGACTCTGGAAACACCATATATTTT. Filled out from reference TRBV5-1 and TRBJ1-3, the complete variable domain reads KAGVTQTPRYLIKTRGQQVTLSCSPISGHRSVSWYQQTPGQGLQFLFEYFSETQRNKGNFPGRFSGRQFSNSRSEMNVSTLELGDSALYLCASAAPDSGNTIYFGEGSWLTVV.

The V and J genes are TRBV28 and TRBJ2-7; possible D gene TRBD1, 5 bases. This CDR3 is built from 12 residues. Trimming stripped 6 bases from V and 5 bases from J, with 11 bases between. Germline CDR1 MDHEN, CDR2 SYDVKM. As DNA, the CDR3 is TGTGCCAGCAGAAAAGGGGTGCACGAGCAGTACTTC. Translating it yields CASRKGVHEQYF.

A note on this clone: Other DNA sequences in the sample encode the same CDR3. The DNA of the CDR3 is TGTGCCAGCAGTGAAGCGCGAGAGACCCAGTACTTC. Its translation: CASSEARETQYF. The J gene is TRBJ2-5, the V gene TRBV2; D gene ambiguous. CDR3 length: 12 amino acids. The ends were cut back, 0 bases at V and 4 bases at J, with 3 bases in the middle. Germline values: CDR1 SNHLY, CDR2 FYNNEI.

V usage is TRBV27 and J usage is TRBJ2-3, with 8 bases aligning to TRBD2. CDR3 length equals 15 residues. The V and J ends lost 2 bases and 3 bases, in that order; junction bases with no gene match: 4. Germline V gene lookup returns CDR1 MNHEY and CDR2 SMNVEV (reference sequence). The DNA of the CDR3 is TGTGCCAGCAGTTTACGAGCGGGGGAAACAGATACGCAGTATTTT. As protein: CASSLRAGETDTQYF.

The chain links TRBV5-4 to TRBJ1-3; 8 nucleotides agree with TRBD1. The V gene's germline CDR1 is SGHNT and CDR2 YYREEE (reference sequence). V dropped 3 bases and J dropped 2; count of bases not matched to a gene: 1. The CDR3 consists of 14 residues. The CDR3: CASSSDRAGNTIYF. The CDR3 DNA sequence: TGTGCCAGCAGCTCGGACAGGGCTGGAAACACCATATATTTT.

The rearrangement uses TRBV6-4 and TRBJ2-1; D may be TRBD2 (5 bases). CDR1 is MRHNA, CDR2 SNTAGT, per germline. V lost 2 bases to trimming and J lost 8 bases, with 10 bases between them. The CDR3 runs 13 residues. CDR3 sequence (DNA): TGTGCCAGCAGTGACCTCATCGGGGATGAGCAGTTCTTC. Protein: CASSDLIGDEQFF.

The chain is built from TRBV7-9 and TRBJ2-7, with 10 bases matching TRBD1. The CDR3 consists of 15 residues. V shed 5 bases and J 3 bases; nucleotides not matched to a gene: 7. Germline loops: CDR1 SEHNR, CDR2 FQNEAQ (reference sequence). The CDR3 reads CASSHWDRGDYEQYF. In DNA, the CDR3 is TGTGCCAGCAGCCATTGGGACAGGGGAGACTACGAGCAGTACTTC.

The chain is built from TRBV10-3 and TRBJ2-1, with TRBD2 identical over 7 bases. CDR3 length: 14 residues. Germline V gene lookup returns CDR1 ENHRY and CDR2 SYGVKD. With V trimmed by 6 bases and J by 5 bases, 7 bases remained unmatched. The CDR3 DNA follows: TGTGCCATCAGATTGACTAGCACGGACAATGAGCAGTTCTTC. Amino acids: CAIRLTSTDNEQFF.

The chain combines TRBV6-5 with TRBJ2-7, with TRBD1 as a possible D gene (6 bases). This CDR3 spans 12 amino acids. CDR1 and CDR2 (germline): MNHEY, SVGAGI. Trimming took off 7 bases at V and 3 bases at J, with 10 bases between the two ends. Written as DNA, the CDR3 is TGTGCCAGCATCTCACAGGGCTACGAGCAGTACTTC. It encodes CASISQGYEQYF.

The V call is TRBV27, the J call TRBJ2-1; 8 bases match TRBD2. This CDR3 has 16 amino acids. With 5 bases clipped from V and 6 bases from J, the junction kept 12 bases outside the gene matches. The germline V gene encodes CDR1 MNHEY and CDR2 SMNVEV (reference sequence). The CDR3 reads CASSALGAGGSNEQFF. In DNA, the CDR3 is TGTGCCAGCAGTGCCCTCGGGGCGGGAGGCTCCAATGAGCAGTTCTTC.

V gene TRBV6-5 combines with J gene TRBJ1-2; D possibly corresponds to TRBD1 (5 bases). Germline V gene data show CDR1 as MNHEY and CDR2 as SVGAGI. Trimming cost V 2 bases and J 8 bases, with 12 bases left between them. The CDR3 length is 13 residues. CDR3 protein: CASSYVGGGGYTF. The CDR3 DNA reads TGTGCCAGCAGTTACGTGGGGGGAGGGGGCTACACCTTC.

The CDR3 sequence is CAIAYMGQGTDTQYF. In DNA form, the CDR3 reads TGTGCCATCGCCTACATGGGACAGGGCACAGATACGCAGTATTTT. J is TRBJ2-3 and V is TRBV6-6; 8 nucleotides line up with TRBD1. The CDR3 has 15 residues. Germline lookup yields CDR1 MNHNY and CDR2 SVGAGI (reference sequence). V lost 10 bases to trimming and J lost 1 base; unmatched junction nucleotides: 10.

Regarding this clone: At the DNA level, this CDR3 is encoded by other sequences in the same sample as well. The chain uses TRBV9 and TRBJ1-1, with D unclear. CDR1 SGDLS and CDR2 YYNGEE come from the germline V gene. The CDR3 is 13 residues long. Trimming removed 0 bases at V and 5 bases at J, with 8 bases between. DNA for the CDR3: TGTGCCAGCAGCGTAGGGGGAGATACTGAAGCTTTCTTT. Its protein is CASSVGGDTEAFF. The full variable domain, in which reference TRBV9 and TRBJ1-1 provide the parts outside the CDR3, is DSGVTQTPKHLITATGQRVTLRCSPRSGDLSVYWYQQSLDQGLQFLIQYYNGEERAKGNILERFSAQQFPDLHSELNLSSLELGDSALYFCASSVGGDTEAFFGQGTRLTVV.